These 7 T cell receptor beta chains share one sample of origin, sequenced in a study of T cell repertoires in cytomegalovirus infection. Their target antigens are unknown. MiXCR, run by TCRdb on the reads, gives a single entry per CDR3 protein. The data contain hundreds of thousands of distinct CDR3 sequences, around 30% of them singletons. The input for sequencing was cultured PBMCs, taken from culture after CMV antigen stimulation. These receptors originate from a human donor in good health (CMV status not recorded). Some clones in this sample may be carry-over from other donors' samples.

The gene calls are TRBV6-2 or TRBV6-3 and TRBJ1-1; D uncertain. Trimming took 6 bases from V and 3 from J, leaving 14 bases between them. This CDR3 is 14 amino acids long. Germline V gene data show CDR1 as MNHEY and CDR2 as SVGEGT. CDR3 residues: CASRNRLPDTEAFF. The CDR3 DNA reads as TGTGCCAGCAGGAACCGACTCCCAGACACTGAAGCTTTCTTT.

The chain combines TRBV11-2 with TRBJ1-1, with 7 bases fitting TRBD1. The junction had 9 bases not matched to a gene; V was cut back by 7 bases and J by 4 bases. The CDR3 is 14 residues long. From germline, CDR1 is SGHAT and CDR2 FQNNGV. The CDR3 bases are TGTGCCAGCACCCGAGGCCCAGGGGGCACTGAAGCTTTCTTT. Translating it yields CASTRGPGGTEAFF. Based on the CDR3 plus reference TRBV11-2 and TRBJ1-1, the full variable domain is EAGVAQSPRYKIIEKRQSVAFWCNPISGHATLYWYQQILGQGPKLLIQFQNNGVVDDSQLPKDRFSAERLKGVDSTLKIQPAKLEDSAVYLCASTRGPGGTEAFFGQGTRLTVV.

This chain uses TRBV6-2 or TRBV6-3 with TRBJ2-1; possible D gene TRBD2, 5 bases. V was clipped by 0 bases and J by 15 bases, with 24 bases between them. Germline CDR1 reads MNHEY; CDR2 reads SVGEGT. The CDR3 totals 16 residues. CDR3 bases: TGTGCCAGCAGTTACTCGCGCGATCAGTGGACTTTATTTCCGTTCTTC. Encoded protein: CASSYSRDQWTLFPFF.

This clonotype has only a few counts. The genes are TRBV11-2 and TRBJ2-5, with 7 bases lining up with TRBD2. The J segment lost 4 bases and the V segment lost 0 bases, leaving 2 bases of the junction unmatched. CDR3 length: 14 residues. The germline V gene encodes CDR1 SGHAT and CDR2 FQNNGV. The CDR3 spells CASSLDPSGETQYF. Here the CDR3 DNA reads TGTGCCAGCAGCTTAGATCCTAGCGGAGAGACCCAGTACTTC.

This clonotype showed up many times. The chain employs TRBV7-2 and TRBJ2-5; TRBD2 is a possible D gene (6 bases). The V and J ends lost 4 bases and 1 base respectively, with 13 bases between them. The CDR3 covers 15 residues. CDR1 is SGHTA, CDR2 FQGNSA, per germline. The DNA of the CDR3 is TGTGCCAGCAGCTCCACCATGGGGGGCCAAGAGACCCAGTACTTC. Amino acids: CASSSTMGGQETQYF.

The rearrangement links TRBV6-1 to TRBJ2-6; D is perhaps TRBD1 (6 bases). The CDR3 runs 12 residues. Germline CDR1 and CDR2: MNHNS and SASEGT. Between the trimmed V and J ends, which lost 7 bases and 11 bases, there was a span of 12 bases. The CDR3 DNA sequence: TGTGCCAGCATGGGGGACAATCACGTCCTGACTTTC. Protein sequence: CASMGDNHVLTF.

This chain connects TRBV27 to TRBJ1-5; D is possibly TRBD1 (6 bases). V was cut by 5 bases and J by 7 bases, with 21 bases left in between. CDR1 MNHEY and CDR2 SMNVEV come from the germline V gene (reference sequence). The CDR3 is made up of 16 amino acids. The CDR3 reads CASSQFSTGIGQPQHF. CDR3 nucleotides: TGTGCCAGCAGTCAATTTTCCACAGGGATCGGGCAGCCCCAGCATTTT.